This is a list of T cell receptor beta chains from one sample in a study of cytomegalovirus exposure and HLA in healthy donors. The table came from immunoSEQ multiplex PCR; TCRdb's copy has only in-frame clones and leaves some out. The sample records some 130,000 clones, around 80% being singletons. The sequenced sample was PBMCs. These TCRs come from a young man in good health. Each CDR3 is given with its conserved first and last residue. A D gene is named only where the DNA matches it firmly. Only some rows state a clone size, as once, few, many or a class for expanded clones.

size: .
D: .
J: TRBJ1-5
V: TRBV5-5
DNA: TGTGCCAGCAGCTTTCTGAGCAATCAGCCCCAGCATTTT
CDR3: CASSFLSNQPQHF

size: .
D: TRBD2
J: TRBJ2-2
V: TRBV6-6
DNA: TGTGCCAGCAGTCGGCTAGCGGCCAAGGAGGGCGGGGAGCTGTTTTTT
CDR3: CASSRLAAKEGGELFF

size: .
D: TRBD1
J: TRBJ2-7
V: TRBV4-3
DNA: TGCGCCAGCAGCCTCGACAGGGGGGACTACGAGCAGTACTTC
CDR3: CASSLDRGDYEQYF

size: .
D: .
J: TRBJ2-7
V: TRBV28
DNA: TGTGCCAGCAGTTCGGGACAATCCTACGAGCAGTACTTC
CDR3: CASSSGQSYEQYF

size: .
D: TRBD2
J: TRBJ2-7
V: TRBV7-9
DNA: TGTGCCAGCAGCTCGGGACTAGTAACCTACGAGCAGTACTTC
CDR3: CASSSGLVTYEQYF

size: .
D: .
J: TRBJ2-2
V: TRBV6-1
DNA: TGTGCCAGCAGTGAATTCCCAAGTGGAGCCGATGGGACCGGGGAGCTGTTTTTT
CDR3: CASSEFPSGADGTGELFF

size: .
D: TRBD1
J: TRBJ1-5
V: TRBV6-5
DNA: TGTGCCAGCAAGAGGTCGGGACAGATTAATCAGCCCCAGCATTTT
CDR3: CASKRSGQINQPQHF

size: .
D: .
J: TRBJ1-6
V: TRBV7-9
DNA: TGTGCCAGCAGCTTAGCGACAGGTTCACCCCTCCACTTT
CDR3: CASSLATGSPLHF

size: .
D: .
J: TRBJ2-3
V: TRBV19
DNA: TGTGCCAGTAGTACCACCGGGGGTTACACAGATACGCAGTATTTT
CDR3: CASSTTGGYTDTQYF

size: .
D: .
J: TRBJ1-4
V: TRBV7-2
DNA: TGTGCCAGCAGCCCAGAGGTGAGGGAAGAAAAACTGTTTTTT
CDR3: CASSPEVREEKLFF

size: few
D: .
J: TRBJ2-7
V: TRBV21-1
DNA: TGTGCCAGCAGCGCGCCCCGGGACTTGTCCTACGAGCAGTACTTC
CDR3: CASSAPRDLSYEQYF

size: .
D: .
J: TRBJ1-2
V: TRBV7-9
DNA: TGTTCCAGCAGCTTAGTTGGGCTTAACTATGGCTACACCTTC
CDR3: CSSSLVGLNYGYTF